The following is a T cell receptor (beta chain) sequence with its context. Its antigen is unknown. It has no much larger one-base neighbor in the sample; base qualities were not kept. This entry belongs to a study of blood T cell repertoires in COVID-19 (dated by TCRdb to about 2020). For the study in its entirety: Samples from collaborators originated in the United States, Italy and Spain and spanned both the acute and convalescent phases of COVID-19. The prospective study material was composed of cDNA or gDNA derived from T cells, B-cell-depleted T cells, or PBMCs. The sample metadata nearly always contained a de-identified subject ID, COVID-19 status, age in years and sex. The samples were drawn from the first 160 participants of the ongoing ImmuneRACE study and from some 1,300 subjects provided by 6 global collaborators. HLA class I and class II types, where available, came from metadata supplied by the sample provider rather than from assay-based typing. Deeply sampled blood TCRbeta repertoires from subjects exposed to, actively infected with, or recovered from COVID-19 were included in the dataset. The repertoires were released in a freely available public database meant as a resource for research on the immune response to SARS-CoV-2. Findings and caveats that apply to the study as a whole: The amount of clinical and demographic metadata varied by source and participant and was provided uncurated.

The CDR3 runs 17 amino acids, cysteine and phenylalanine included. The read is trimmed to its CDR3 DNA, 51 bases read in frame from base 1. V is reduced by 5 bases and J by 5 bases, leaving a spacing of 21 bases between them. The germline V gene yields SGHNT for CDR1 and YENEEA for CDR2. TCRbeta CDR3 regions were amplified from genomic DNA by means of the immunoSEQ Assay, a bias-controlled multiplex PCR. Under the source paper's analysis protocol: Within the assay, amplification of reference gene primers was used to estimate how many nucleated cells each sample contained. To quantify the absolute abundance of each unique TCRbeta CDR3 rearrangement, sequence reads were collapsed and filtered. Productive Simpson clonality was computed per sample as the square root of Simpson's diversity index over productive rearrangements. TCRdb provides this immuneACCESS table in a form limited to in-frame rearrangements. Some clones are lacking; in checked studies, under half of them reflect an unresolved V gene, and why the rest are absent is not known. The V and J calls and clone size were taken over from that table, and D and trimming were inferred from the DNA. This sample comprises about 55,000 clones, roughly 90% of them detected only once. The ten largest clonotypes hold roughly 15% of the sample.

Whole blood was collected in K2EDTA tubes by collaborating institutions according to the institutions' own protocols. For TCRbeta analysis, collaborator samples were shipped as frozen whole blood, as isolated PBMCs, or as DNA extracted from either sample type. This sequence was found in an older man with acute or convalescent COVID-19. Sequencing input: peripheral blood. The chain is encoded by TRBV11-3 joined to TRBJ2-2; the D segment could be TRBD1, given 6 matching bases. The CDR3 corresponds to CASSVLGGSGETGELFF. The sequenced DNA: TGTGCCAGCAGCGTCCTTGGCGGGTCAGGGGAGACCGGGGAGCTGTTTTTT.